Listed here are 18 T cell receptor beta chains from one sample, sequenced in a study of blood T cell repertoires in COVID-19. The assay was immunoSEQ multiplex PCR, and TCRdb's table has in-frame clones only and misses some. The table lists some 88,000 clones, 75% to 90% of them singletons. Material for sequencing was peripheral blood. The receptors come from a man in his fifties or sixties with acute or convalescent COVID-19.

The V and J genes are TRBV14 and TRBJ2-2, with D maybe TRBD2 (6 bases). Looked up from germline, CDR1 is SGHDN and CDR2 is FVKESK. The CDR3 totals 16 residues. V was shortened by 1 base and J by 6 bases, with 15 bases between the two germline ends. The CDR3 DNA is TGTGCCAGCAGCCAAGCGGTTCCTAGCGTTGCCGGGGAGCTGTTTTTT. Protein: CASSQAVPSVAGELFF.

This chain connects TRBV11-2 to TRBJ1-1; perhaps TRBD1 as D (5 bases). Germline V gives CDR1 SGHAT, CDR2 FQNNGV. V dropped 1 base and J dropped 11 bases, with 20 bases sitting between them. This CDR3 contains 15 residues. CDR3 DNA sequence: TGTGCCAGCAGCTTAGCAGCAACCTTAAAAGGGGCGGCTTTCTTT. It encodes CASSLAATLKGAAFF.

This chain joins TRBV2 and TRBJ1-1; unclear D gene. There are 16 residues in the CDR3. Germline V CDR1 and CDR2: SNHLY, FYNNEI. V was trimmed by 6 bases and J by 0 bases, leaving 17 bases between them. CDR3 sequence: CASSEMVRRMNTEAFF. DNA for the CDR3: TGTGCCAGCAGCGAGATGGTACGGAGGATGAACACTGAAGCTTTCTTT.

CDR3 region: CASNPGYFTYGYTF. The CDR3, as DNA: TGTGCCAGCAATCCAGGTTATTTTACCTATGGCTACACCTTC. The chain carries TRBV7-3 and TRBJ1-2; D gene unclear. V was clipped by 7 bases and J by 4 bases, with 16 bases between them. Germline V lookup: CDR1 SGHTA, CDR2 FQGTGA. The length of the CDR3 is 14 residues.

The sample holds one count of this clone. The V gene is TRBV2, the J gene TRBJ1-2; TRBD1 agrees at 10 bases. The CDR3 covers 15 residues. Germline V lookup: CDR1 SNHLY, CDR2 FYNNEI. V lost 2 bases to trimming and J lost 7 bases; unmatched junction nucleotides: 7. CDR3 amino acids: CASSELPGQGSGYTF. The CDR3 DNA is TGTGCCAGCAGTGAATTACCGGGACAGGGGTCTGGCTACACCTTC.

The chain uses TRBV27 and TRBJ1-6; D is unresolved. In germline, CDR1 is MNHEY, CDR2 SMNVEV (reference sequence). The CDR3 runs to 12 residues. V was pared by 7 bases and J by 4 bases, with 5 bases between. The CDR3 loop reads CASKEYNSPLHF. The CDR3 DNA is TGTGCCAGCAAGGAGTATAATTCACCCCTCCACTTT.

The V gene is TRBV18, the J gene TRBJ2-3; the match to TRBD1 covers 8 bases. Germline V gene lookup returns CDR1 KGHSH and CDR2 LQKENI. J was trimmed by 4 bases and V by 6 bases; bases with no gene match: 6. The CDR3 is made up of 14 amino acids. The CDR3 DNA is TGTGCCAGCTCCCCTGGACAGGGCCCAGATACGCAGTATTTT. It is translated as CASSPGQGPDTQYF.

The chain carries TRBV12-3 or TRBV12-4 and TRBJ2-1; D ambiguous. This CDR3 region has 12 residues. V gave up 7 bases and J gave up 3 bases, with 7 bases separating them. The CDR3 spells CASTPFYNEQFF. Here the CDR3 DNA reads TGTGCCAGCACCCCCTTCTACAATGAGCAGTTCTTC.

V and J are TRBV7-9 and TRBJ2-1; 12 bases are a match to TRBD2. The length of the CDR3 is 17 residues. Germline CDR1 is SEHNR and CDR2 is FQNEAQ (reference sequence). Trimming cost V 5 bases and J 8 bases; bases outside gene matches: 13. The CDR3 spells CASSPRLAGVLEDEQFF. CDR3 DNA: TGTGCCAGCAGCCCCCGACTAGCGGGAGTGTTGGAGGATGAGCAGTTCTTC.

The chain recombines TRBV18 with TRBJ2-2; the D gene is possibly TRBD1 (5 bases). The CDR3 covers 14 residues. The germline V and J ends were trimmed by 3 bases and 4 bases, with 9 bases remaining between them. CDR1 and CDR2 from the germline V gene are KGHSH and LQKENI. This chain's CDR3 is CASSPRQLTGELFF. In DNA, the CDR3 is TGTGCCAGCTCACCTCGACAGCTCACCGGGGAGCTGTTTTTT. The variable domain in full, with the rest retrieved from reference TRBV18 and TRBJ2-2, is NAGVMQNPRHLVRRRGQEARLRCSPMKGHSHVYWYRQLPEEGLKFMVYLQKENIIDESGMPKERFSAEFPKEGPSILRIQQVVRGDSAAYFCASSPRQLTGELFFGEGSRLTVL.

The V call is TRBV12-3 or TRBV12-4, the J call TRBJ1-5; no reliable D call. Trimming took 9 bases from V and 0 from J, leaving 6 bases between them. The CDR3 covers 12 residues. DNA for the CDR3: TGTGCCAGTTCCAATAGCAATCAGCCCCAGCATTTT. This sequence encodes CASSNSNQPQHF.

The chain combines TRBV5-4 with TRBJ2-7, with 8 bases lining up with TRBD2. J gave up 0 bases and V 4 bases, and 12 bases lay outside the gene matches. This CDR3 comprises 17 residues. Looked up from germline, CDR1 is SGHNT and CDR2 is YYREEE (reference sequence). DNA of the CDR3: TGTGCCAGCAGCATTAAAGGGGCGGGAGGAAGCTCCTACGAGCAGTACTTC. Protein: CASSIKGAGGSSYEQYF.

This chain joins TRBV6-6 and TRBJ2-2; D is possibly TRBD1 (5 bases). The germline gives CDR1 MNHNY, CDR2 SVGAGI (reference sequence). This CDR3 region has 15 residues. Trimming shortened V by 5 bases and J by 8 bases, and 18 bases separated the two germline ends. CDR3 in amino acids: CASSLRAQARGELFF. The CDR3 region has the DNA TGTGCCAGCAGTCTCCGGGCACAGGCTAGGGGGGAGCTGTTTTTT.

The CDR3 DNA reads as TGTGCCAGCAGTCTTACTCCTCGGACAGGATACTACGAGCAGTACTTC. The encoded protein is CASSLTPRTGYYEQYF. The gene calls are TRBV27 and TRBJ2-7; 7 bases map to TRBD1. V lost 5 bases and J lost 3; bases outside the gene matches: 13. The CDR3 extends over 16 amino acids. CDR1 is MNHEY and CDR2 is SMNVEV in the germline V gene (reference sequence).

The V gene is TRBV4-1, the J gene TRBJ1-2; TRBD1 agrees at 7 bases. The germline gives CDR1 MGHRA, CDR2 YSYEKL. The CDR3 loop spans 15 amino acids. V trimming: 3 bases; J trimming: 2 bases; junction bases outside the gene matches: 6. CDR3 amino acids: CASSQGQRDNYGYTF. The CDR3 nucleotides are TGCGCCAGCAGCCAGGGACAGAGAGACAACTATGGCTACACCTTC.

The chain carries TRBV5-5 and TRBJ2-3; 11 nucleotides match TRBD2. The CDR3 spans 15 residues. V gave up 5 bases and J gave up 2 bases; unmatched junction bases: 4. CDR1 and CDR2 (germline): SGHKS, YYEKEE (reference sequence). In DNA, the CDR3 is TGTGCCAGCAGTGGGACTAGCGGACTCACAGATACGCAGTATTTT. This translates into CASSGTSGLTDTQYF.

The V gene is TRBV12-3 or TRBV12-4, the J gene TRBJ2-7; a possible D gene is TRBD1 (5 bases). The CDR3 consists of 12 residues. The V gene lost 6 bases and the J gene lost 4 bases, with 10 bases spanning the gap. The CDR3 DNA follows: TGTGCCAGCAGCCCGACAGTATACGAGCAGTACTTC. Residues: CASSPTVYEQYF.

The rearrangement uses TRBV27 and TRBJ1-2, with 7 bases lining up with TRBD1. The CDR3 extends over 13 amino acids. Trimming at V came to 8 bases and at J to 8 bases, leaving 11 bases not matched to a gene. Germline V gene data show CDR1 as MNHEY and CDR2 as SMNVEV (reference sequence). The CDR3 reads CASRDRPKGGYTF. The CDR3 nucleotides are TGTGCCAGCCGGGACAGACCAAAAGGCGGCTACACCTTC.